Presented here are 18 T cell receptor beta chains from one specimen sequenced in a study of Ad26.COV2.S vaccination and SARS-CoV-2 variants. Sequencing was performed with immunoSEQ multiplex PCR; in TCRdb, only in-frame clones are kept and a portion is missing. The sample carries around 340,000 clones, around nine tenths recorded once. As for treatment: about 20 received Ad26.COV2.S at low or high dose, single or two shots; about 5 received placebo; per-sample allocation not given. Sampling was done on day 63 after the first vaccine or placebo injection. Material: peripheral blood, obtained in a trial of Ad26.COV2.S vaccine versus placebo. These receptors originate from a person aged 18-60 years who received the Ad26.COV2.S COVID-19 vaccine or a placebo.

The gene calls are TRBV11-2 and TRBJ2-7; no clear D gene. This CDR3 spans 12 amino acids. Trimming removed 4 bases at V and 7 bases at J, with 11 bases between. Per germline, CDR1 SGHAT and CDR2 FQNNGV. The CDR3 reads CASSSSLEEQYF. The CDR3 region has the DNA TGTGCCAGCAGCTCCTCCCTTGAGGAGCAGTACTTC.

The chain couples TRBV7-2 to TRBJ1-3, with 7 nucleotides matching TRBD1. The CDR3 loop spans 17 amino acids. V lost 1 base and J lost 3; bases outside the gene matches: 9. CDR1 is SGHTA, CDR2 FQGNSA, per germline. Here the CDR3 DNA reads TGTGCCAGCAGCTTAGATGGACAGGTTCTGTTTGGAAACACCATATATTTT. Protein: CASSLDGQVLFGNTIYF.

As regards this clone: The junction departs from the called germline gene at one end, perhaps through a read error. The chain joins TRBV7-3 to TRBJ2-5, with D possibly TRBD2 on 7 matching bases. The CDR3 has 15 residues. Per germline, CDR1 SGHTA and CDR2 FQGTGA. CDR3 sequence (DNA): TGTGCCAGCAGCTTAACTGGGGGGGCTAGAGAGCCCCAGTACTTC. This codes for CASSLTGGAREPQYF.

This chain joins TRBV3-1 (or the pseudogene TRBV3-2) and TRBJ2-1, with TRBD2 identical over 9 bases. The germline CDR1 and CDR2 sequences are LGHDT and YNNKEL (reference sequence). V shed 1 base, J shed 5 bases, and the junction held 12 bases outside the gene matches. The CDR3 totals 18 residues. The CDR3 here is CASSQGFGASGTHNEQFF. The DNA for the CDR3 is TGTGCCAGCAGCCAAGGTTTTGGGGCTAGCGGGACCCACAATGAGCAGTTCTTC.

The V call is TRBV6-1, the J call TRBJ2-7; 11 nucleotides agree with TRBD1. The junction had 3 bases not matched to a gene; V was cut back by 0 bases and J by 2 bases. Per the germline V gene, CDR1 is MNHNS and CDR2 is SASEGT. The CDR3 is 16 residues long. The CDR3 DNA sequence: TGTGCCAGCAGTGAAGCGTCGGGACAGGGGGCCTACGAGCAGTACTTC. Its protein product is CASSEASGQGAYEQYF.

The chain is built from TRBV6-5 and TRBJ2-5, with D possibly TRBD2 on 5 matching bases. In germline, CDR1 is MNHEY, CDR2 SVGAGI. This CDR3 is built from 14 residues. V gave up 7 bases and J gave up 4 bases, with 16 bases separating them. The CDR3 sequence: CASKITLEVETQYF. The CDR3 nucleotides are TGTGCCAGCAAGATAACACTAGAGGTAGAGACCCAGTACTTC.

The chain couples TRBV7-9 to TRBJ2-5; tentatively, D is TRBD1 (6 bases). The V and J ends lost 1 base and 0 bases respectively, with 12 bases between them. CDR3 size: 16 residues. Germline CDR1 and CDR2: SEHNR and FQNEAQ (reference sequence). For the CDR3, the DNA is TGTGCCAGCAGCTTAGGACAGGCGATGTACCAAGAGACCCAGTACTTC. Protein product: CASSLGQAMYQETQYF.

V and J are TRBV3-1 (or the pseudogene TRBV3-2) and TRBJ2-5; D is perhaps TRBD2 (6 bases). Trimming cost V 3 bases and J 3 bases, with 17 bases left between them. The CDR3 is made up of 16 amino acids. CDR1 is LGHDT and CDR2 is YNNKEL in the germline V gene (reference sequence). CDR3 amino acids: CASSHRRGHGEETQYF. The CDR3 bases are TGTGCCAGCAGCCATCGGCGGGGTCATGGGGAAGAGACCCAGTACTTC.

The chain combines TRBV27 with TRBJ1-1; TRBD1 agrees at 8 bases. CDR3 length equals 13 residues. The V segment lost 2 bases and the J segment 10 bases; nucleotides outside the gene matches: 6. Looked up from germline, CDR1 is MNHEY and CDR2 is SMNVEV (reference sequence). CDR3 in amino acids: CASSLNRGKRAFF. The CDR3 DNA reads as TGTGCCAGCAGTTTAAACAGGGGGAAAAGAGCTTTCTTT.

The chain uses TRBV5-6 and TRBJ2-7; D is perhaps TRBD1 or TRBD2 (6 bases each). Trimming left V 5 bases short and J 0 bases short, with 9 bases between. Germline V gene sequence: CDR1 SGHDT, CDR2 YYEEEE. The CDR3 extends over 13 amino acids. CDR3 residues: CASRQGLSYEQYF. In nucleotides, the CDR3 is TGTGCCAGCAGACAGGGACTCTCCTACGAGCAGTACTTC.

This clone came up once. This chain uses TRBV7-2 with TRBJ1-5; 7 nucleotides match TRBD1. After removal of 5 bases from V and 5 bases from J, the junction contained 9 bases not matched to a gene. Germline loops: CDR1 SGHTA, CDR2 FQGNSA. The length of the CDR3 is 15 residues. The CDR3 nucleotides are TGTGCCAGCAGCCCACAGGGGTTCTGGGATCAGCCCCAGCATTTT. It specifies CASSPQGFWDQPQHF.

The rearrangement joins TRBV3-1 (or the pseudogene TRBV3-2) to TRBJ1-2; TRBD1 agrees at 9 bases. The CDR3 loop spans 18 amino acids. Per the germline V gene, CDR1 is LGHDT and CDR2 is YNNKEL (reference sequence). V trimming: 1 base; J trimming: 5 bases; junction bases outside the gene matches: 14. The DNA of the CDR3 is TGTGCCAGCAGCCAAGGTATCTGGGACAGGGCAACCCGATATGGCTACACCTTC. This encodes CASSQGIWDRATRYGYTF.

The CDR3 protein is CSVEDSDPSNYGYTF. For the CDR3, the DNA is TGCAGCGTTGAGGACAGCGATCCCTCTAACTATGGCTACACCTTC. The chain is built from TRBV29-1 and TRBJ1-2; D is possibly TRBD1 (6 bases). V was trimmed by 3 bases and J by 0 bases, leaving 14 bases between them. The germline gives CDR1 SQVTM, CDR2 ANQGSEA. CDR3 length: 15 amino acids.

CDR3: CASSSRGPGGSEQFF. CDR3 nucleotide sequence: TGTGCCAGCAGCTCGCGCGGTCCGGGGGGGAGTGAGCAGTTCTTC. This chain uses TRBV7-9 with TRBJ2-1, with 8 bases fitting TRBD2. J lost 9 bases, V lost 4 bases, and 11 bases had no gene match. The CDR3 is 15 amino acids. Germline V gene lookup returns CDR1 SEHNR and CDR2 FQNEAQ (reference sequence).

The CDR3 loop reads CASSSRDYLSTQYF. CDR3 nucleotides: TGTGCCAGTAGTTCACGGGACTATCTCTCGACGCAGTATTTT. The chain couples TRBV19 to TRBJ2-3; 7 positions agree with TRBD2. Per germline, CDR1 LNHDA and CDR2 SQIVND (reference sequence). The CDR3 is made up of 14 amino acids. Trimming cost V 5 bases and J 9 bases; bases outside gene matches: 11. The variable domain in full, with the rest retrieved from reference TRBV19 and TRBJ2-3, is DGGITQSPKYLFRKEGQNVTLSCEQNLNHDAMYWYRQDPGQGLRLIYYSQIVNDFQKGDIAEGYSVSREKKESFPLTVTSAQKNPTAFYLCASSSRDYLSTQYFGPGTRLTVL.

The chain uses TRBV27 and TRBJ2-7; no firm D call. Germline values: CDR1 MNHEY, CDR2 SMNVEV (reference sequence). Trimming removed 3 bases from V and 6 bases from J, with 15 bases in between. The CDR3 runs to 14 residues. For the CDR3, the DNA is TGTGCCAGCAGTTTGGGGATTGGGGTTCGCGAGCAGTACTTC. It codes for CASSLGIGVREQYF.

The gene calls are TRBV24-1 and TRBJ1-4; maybe TRBD1 (6 bases). V lost 4 bases to trimming and J lost 2 bases, with 19 bases between them. The germline V gene encodes CDR1 KGHDR and CDR2 SFDVKD. The CDR3 length is 18 residues. The CDR3 reads CATSDGPDRFGTNEKLFF. The CDR3 nucleotides read TGTGCCACCAGTGACGGCCCGGACAGATTTGGTACTAATGAAAAACTGTTTTTT.

The chain carries TRBV6-4 and TRBJ2-2, with 7 nucleotides matching TRBD1. CDR3 length equals 15 residues. The germline V gene has CDR1 MRHNA and CDR2 SNTAGT. Trimming took 5 bases from V and 2 from J; bases not matched to a gene: 5. CDR3 in amino acids: CASSMTGKNTGELFF. The CDR3 coding sequence is TGTGCCAGCAGTATGACAGGGAAAAACACCGGGGAGCTGTTTTTT.